Presented here are 15 T cell receptor beta chains from one specimen sequenced in a study of regulatory T cells in long-lasting Graves disease. Investigators prepared the TCR beta libraries by applying iRepertoire HTBI primers and Arm-PCR of CDR3 regions. TCRdb reanalysed the multiplex PCR reads using MiXCR and keeps one entry per CDR3 protein. The data hold 450,000 to 600,000 distinct CDR3 sequences, with less than 15% observed a single time. Time point given: newly diagnosed GD, antithyroid drugs for less than 3 months. RNA from PBMCs was the source of the TCR library. These sequences were also reported in another study, on T cells in Graves' hyperthyroidism and ophthalmopathy.

Sequenced material: peripheral blood mononuclear cells (PBMCs), taken at new diagnosis, from a patient treated with antithyroid drugs. The receptor source for this set is a man aged 25 to 45 with Graves disease.

This clonotype was counted between two and nine times. The chain links TRBV18 to TRBJ2-5; 12 nucleotides match TRBD2. Germline V lookup: CDR1 KGHSH, CDR2 LQKENI. Germline trimming cut 6 bases from V and 2 bases from J; bases unmatched to any gene: 4. This CDR3 has 15 amino acids. The CDR3 spells CASSETSGGQETQYF. The CDR3 nucleotides read TGTGCCAGCTCCGAAACTAGCGGGGGGCAAGAGACCCAGTACTTC.

This clonotype occurred many times. The chain uses TRBV20-1 and TRBJ2-2; D gene ambiguous. V was shortened by 6 bases and J by 4 bases, with 15 bases between the two germline ends. Looked up from germline, CDR1 is DFQATT and CDR2 is SNEGSKA (reference sequence). The CDR3 sequence is 14 residues long. This CDR3 reads CSAMSGSSTGELFF. CDR3 bases: TGCAGTGCCATGTCGGGTTCGAGCACCGGGGAGCTGTTTTTT.

In regard to this clonotype: A much larger clone sits a single nucleotide away, making a read error possible. CDR3 coding DNA: TGTGCCAGCAGTTTCGGTAGCGGGGTAGCAGATACGCAGTATTTT. Its protein is CASSFGSGVADTQYF. The genes are TRBV27 and TRBJ2-3; 8 nucleotides match TRBD2. CDR1 and CDR2 (germline): MNHEY, SMNVEV (reference sequence). Germline trimming cut 3 bases from V and 4 bases from J; bases unmatched to any gene: 6. The CDR3 has 15 amino acids.

At least ten counts were recorded for this clonotype. The chain employs TRBV20-1 and TRBJ2-3; a possible D gene is TRBD2 (5 bases). The CDR3 is 15 residues long. V dropped 7 bases and J dropped 2 bases, with 19 bases sitting between them. CDR1 is DFQATT and CDR2 is SNEGSKA in the germline V gene (reference sequence). The CDR3 loop reads CSVGSRTLPTDTQYF. As DNA, the CDR3 is TGCAGTGTTGGTAGCAGGACTCTCCCCACAGATACGCAGTATTTT.

This rearrangement joins TRBV20-1 to TRBJ2-4; D tentatively fits TRBD1 or TRBD2 (5 bases each). There are 19 residues in the CDR3. Germline V lookup: CDR1 DFQATT, CDR2 SNEGSKA (reference sequence). The ends were cut back, 4 bases at V and 0 bases at J, with 25 bases in the middle. The CDR3 is CSATSHRDATSLAKNIQYF. CDR3 DNA sequence: TGCAGTGCTACCTCTCACCGGGACGCAACGTCTCTAGCCAAAAACATTCAGTACTTC.

At least ten counts were recorded for this clonotype. The chain has TRBV2 and TRBJ2-7, with D uncertain. The CDR3 runs to 10 residues. From germline, CDR1 is SNHLY and CDR2 FYNNEI. V lost 7 bases and J lost 3, with 4 bases in between. The CDR3 loop reads CASNGYEQYF. The CDR3 region has the DNA TGTGCCAGCAACGGCTACGAGCAGTACTTC.

A note on this clonotype: This clone may be a read error of a much larger clone one base away. The chain links TRBV11-2 to TRBJ1-4; D not certain. The CDR3 has 15 residues. Germline V gene lookup returns CDR1 SGHAT and CDR2 FQNNGV. CDR3 sequence reads: CASGLPGRHDEKLFF. CDR3 sequence (DNA): TGTGCCAGCGGCTTACCGGGCCGCCACGACGAAAAACTGTTTTTT.

This clonotype was counted between two and nine times. The V call is TRBV29-1, the J call TRBJ2-1; D gene ambiguous. Between the trimmed V and J ends, which lost 0 bases and 0 bases, there was a span of 9 bases. Looked up from germline, CDR1 is SQVTM and CDR2 is ANQGSEA. The CDR3 consists of 15 residues. The CDR3: CSVEDRYSSYNEQFF. In nucleotides, the CDR3 is TGCAGCGTTGAAGATCGTTACAGCTCCTACAATGAGCAGTTCTTC.

As DNA, the CDR3 is TGTGCCAGCAGTTTATCCGTTGACGTCGGGGTAAGACGGCATTTT. Translated, it gives CASSLSVDVGVRRHF. The chain recombines TRBV27 with TRBJ1-5; D is unresolved. Germline V gene sequence: CDR1 MNHEY, CDR2 SMNVEV (reference sequence). The length of the CDR3 is 15 residues. The V and J ends lost 0 bases and 15 bases respectively, with 21 bases between them.

In its sample, this clonotype was seen many times. This chain connects TRBV20-1 to TRBJ2-1, with TRBD2 identical over 9 bases. The germline gives CDR1 DFQATT, CDR2 SNEGSKA (reference sequence). The V and J ends lost 6 bases and 4 bases, in that order; junction bases with no gene match: 4. The CDR3 totals 13 residues. The CDR3 reads CSAREGLYNEQFF. The CDR3 DNA is TGCAGTGCGCGGGAGGGCCTTTACAATGAGCAGTTCTTC.

The rearrangement joins TRBV3-1 to TRBJ2-1; 11 nucleotides align to TRBD2. The length of the CDR3 is 16 residues. J lost 8 bases, V lost 5 bases, and 11 bases had no gene match. Germline V lookup: CDR1 LGHDT, CDR2 YNNKEL (reference sequence). Here the CDR3 reads CASSSPSGRSVDEQFF. CDR3 bases: TGTGCCAGCAGCTCACCTAGCGGGAGGAGTGTGGATGAGCAGTTCTTC.

This clonotype was found a few times. The CDR3 loop reads CASSEQGRTGELFF. The CDR3 nucleotides read TGTGCCAGCAGTGAACAGGGACGCACCGGGGAGCTGTTTTTT. The chain combines TRBV25-1 with TRBJ2-2; perhaps D is TRBD1 or TRBD2 (5 bases each). V was clipped by 2 bases and J by 4 bases, with 8 bases between them. There are 14 residues in the CDR3. Germline lookup yields CDR1 MGHDK and CDR2 SYGVNS.

This clonotype was found many times. The chain recombines TRBV7-9 with TRBJ2-7; D ambiguous. The germline gives CDR1 SEHNR, CDR2 FQNEAQ (reference sequence). V shed 5 bases and J shed 5 bases, with 13 bases lying between them. This CDR3 has 13 residues. The CDR3: CASSNTVANEQYF. CDR3 nucleotide sequence: TGTGCCAGCAGCAATACCGTGGCGAACGAGCAGTACTTC.

The sample holds many counts of this clonotype. The V and J genes are TRBV10-3 and TRBJ1-5; no reliable D call. The germline V gene encodes CDR1 ENHRY and CDR2 SYGVKD. Trimming removed 0 bases at V and 7 bases at J, with 16 bases between. CDR3 length equals 16 residues. The CDR3 sequence: CAISESNAGLEQPQHF. The CDR3 nucleotides are TGTGCCATCAGTGAGTCGAATGCAGGTCTTGAGCAGCCCCAGCATTTT.

J is TRBJ1-5 and V is TRBV30, with a possible D match to TRBD1 (5 bases). V was trimmed by 4 bases and J by 2 bases, leaving 9 bases between them. Germline assignment: CDR1 GTSNPN and CDR2 SVGIG (reference sequence). CDR3 length: 13 residues. CDR3 loop: CAWTQGGNQPQHF. The CDR3, as DNA: TGTGCCTGGACGCAGGGTGGCAATCAGCCCCAGCATTTT. The variable domain in full, with the rest retrieved from reference TRBV30 and TRBJ1-5, is SQTIHQWPATLVQPVGSPLSLECTVEGTSNPNLYWYRQAAGRGLQLLFYSVGIGQISSEVPQNLSASRPQDRQFILSSKKLLLSDSGFYLCAWTQGGNQPQHFGDGTRLSIL.